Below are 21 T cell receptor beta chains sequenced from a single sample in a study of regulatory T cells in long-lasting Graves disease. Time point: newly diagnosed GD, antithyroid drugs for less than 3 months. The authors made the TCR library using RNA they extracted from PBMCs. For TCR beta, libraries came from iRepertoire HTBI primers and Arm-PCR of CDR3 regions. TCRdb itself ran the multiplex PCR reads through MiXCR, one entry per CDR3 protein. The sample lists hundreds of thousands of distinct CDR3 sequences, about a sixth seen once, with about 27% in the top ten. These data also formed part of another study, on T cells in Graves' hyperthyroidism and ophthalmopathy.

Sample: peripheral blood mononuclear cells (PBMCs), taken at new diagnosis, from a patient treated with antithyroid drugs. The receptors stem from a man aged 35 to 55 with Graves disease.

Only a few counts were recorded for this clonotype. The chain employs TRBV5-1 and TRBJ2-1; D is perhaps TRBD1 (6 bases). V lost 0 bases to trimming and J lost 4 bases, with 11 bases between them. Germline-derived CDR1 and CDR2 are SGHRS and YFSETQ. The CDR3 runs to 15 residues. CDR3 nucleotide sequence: TGCGCCAGCAGCTTGGAACAGGGCCAATACAATGAGCAGTTCTTC. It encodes CASSLEQGQYNEQFF.

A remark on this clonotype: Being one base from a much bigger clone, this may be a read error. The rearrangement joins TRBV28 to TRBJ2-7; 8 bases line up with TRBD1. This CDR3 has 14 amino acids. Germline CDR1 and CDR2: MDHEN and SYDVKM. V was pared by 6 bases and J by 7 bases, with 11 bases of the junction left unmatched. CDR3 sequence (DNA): TGTGCCAGCAGGAGATACGGACAGGGTTCGGAGCAGTACTTC. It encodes CASRRYGQGSEQYF.

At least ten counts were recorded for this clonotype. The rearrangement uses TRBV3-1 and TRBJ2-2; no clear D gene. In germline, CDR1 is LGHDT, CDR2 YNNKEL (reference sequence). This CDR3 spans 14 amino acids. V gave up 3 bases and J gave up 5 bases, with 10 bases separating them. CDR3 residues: CASSQPDQTGELFF. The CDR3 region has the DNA TGTGCCAGCAGCCAGCCGGATCAGACCGGGGAGCTGTTTTTT.

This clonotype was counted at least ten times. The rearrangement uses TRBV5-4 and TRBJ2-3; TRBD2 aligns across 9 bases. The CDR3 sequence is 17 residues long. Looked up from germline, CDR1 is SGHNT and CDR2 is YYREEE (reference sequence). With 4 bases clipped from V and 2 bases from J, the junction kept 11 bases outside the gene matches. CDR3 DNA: TGTGCCAGCAGCCCCCTGGGTAGCGGGGGACACACAGATACGCAGTATTTT. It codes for CASSPLGSGGHTDTQYF.

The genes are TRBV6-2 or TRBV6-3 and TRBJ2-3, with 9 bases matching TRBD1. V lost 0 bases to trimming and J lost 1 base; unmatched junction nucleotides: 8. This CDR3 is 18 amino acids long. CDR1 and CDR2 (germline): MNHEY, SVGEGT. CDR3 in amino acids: CASSYSAGGQGGTDTQYF. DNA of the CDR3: TGTGCCAGCAGTTACTCGGCCGGGGGACAGGGAGGCACAGATACGCAGTATTTT.

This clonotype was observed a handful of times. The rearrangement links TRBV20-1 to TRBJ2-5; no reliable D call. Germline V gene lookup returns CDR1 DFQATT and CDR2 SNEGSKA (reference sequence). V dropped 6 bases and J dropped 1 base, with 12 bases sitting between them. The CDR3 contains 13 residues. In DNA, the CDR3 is TGCAGTGCCATCGGCGGCTCCCAAGAGACCCAGTACTTC. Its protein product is CSAIGGSQETQYF.

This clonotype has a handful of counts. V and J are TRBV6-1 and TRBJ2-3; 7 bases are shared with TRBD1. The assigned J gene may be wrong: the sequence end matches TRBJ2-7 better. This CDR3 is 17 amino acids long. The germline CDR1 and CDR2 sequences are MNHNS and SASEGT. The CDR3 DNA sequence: TGTGCCAGCACCGAAGGTCTAATTTTTAGACAGGGAAACGAGCAGTACTTC. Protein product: CASTEGLIFRQGNEQYF.

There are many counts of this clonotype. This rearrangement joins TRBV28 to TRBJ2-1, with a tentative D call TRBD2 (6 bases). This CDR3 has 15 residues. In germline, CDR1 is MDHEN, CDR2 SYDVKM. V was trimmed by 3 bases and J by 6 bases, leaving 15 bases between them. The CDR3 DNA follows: TGTGCCAGCAGTTTCGGGGACTGGGGGAGCAATGAGCAGTTCTTC. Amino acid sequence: CASSFGDWGSNEQFF.

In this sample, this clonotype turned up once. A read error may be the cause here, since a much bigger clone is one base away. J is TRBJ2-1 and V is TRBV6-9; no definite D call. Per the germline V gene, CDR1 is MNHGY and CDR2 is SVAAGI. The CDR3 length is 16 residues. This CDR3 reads CGSSYTSRSSYNEQFF. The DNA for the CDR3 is TGTGGCAGCAGTTACACCTCACGAAGCTCCTACAATGAGCAGTTCTTC.

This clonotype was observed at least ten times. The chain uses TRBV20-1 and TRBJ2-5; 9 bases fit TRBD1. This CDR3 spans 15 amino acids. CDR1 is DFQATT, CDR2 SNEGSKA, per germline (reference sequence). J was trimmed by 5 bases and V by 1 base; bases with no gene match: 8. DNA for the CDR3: TGCAGTGCTAGAGCCATAACAGGGGGCTTGGAGACCCAGTACTTC. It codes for CSARAITGGLETQYF.

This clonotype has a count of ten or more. The chain's CDR3 is CASSYRPSGTRQETQYF. The CDR3 DNA follows: TGTGCCAGCAGTTACCGTCCTAGCGGAACCCGACAAGAGACCCAGTACTTC. The V call is TRBV6-5, the J call TRBJ2-5, with TRBD2 matching 7 bases. CDR1 and CDR2 (germline): MNHEY, SVGAGI. Trimming removed 2 bases from V and 2 bases from J; junction bases left unmatched: 11. The CDR3 loop spans 17 amino acids.

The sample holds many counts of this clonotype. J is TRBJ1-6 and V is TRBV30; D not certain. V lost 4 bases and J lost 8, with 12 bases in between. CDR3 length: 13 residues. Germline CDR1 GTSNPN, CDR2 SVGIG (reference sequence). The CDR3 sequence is CAWTEEYDSPLHF. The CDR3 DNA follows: TGTGCCTGGACTGAAGAGTATGATTCACCCCTCCACTTT.

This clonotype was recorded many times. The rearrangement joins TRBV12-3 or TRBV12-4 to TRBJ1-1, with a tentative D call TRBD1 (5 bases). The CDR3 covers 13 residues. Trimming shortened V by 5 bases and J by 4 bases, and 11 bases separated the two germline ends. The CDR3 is CASSRGSFTEAFF. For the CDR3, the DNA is TGTGCCAGCAGTAGGGGAAGTTTCACTGAAGCTTTCTTT.

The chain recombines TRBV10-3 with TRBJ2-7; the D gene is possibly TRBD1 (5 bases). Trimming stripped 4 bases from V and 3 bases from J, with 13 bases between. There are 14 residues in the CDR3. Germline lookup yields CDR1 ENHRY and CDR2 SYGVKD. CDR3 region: CAISGGRAYYEQYF. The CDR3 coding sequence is TGTGCCATCAGTGGAGGCAGGGCTTACTACGAGCAGTACTTC.

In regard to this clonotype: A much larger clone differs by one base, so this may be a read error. The CDR3: CASSFLSSSPLHF. The CDR3 nucleotides are TGTGCCAGCAGTTTTTTGAGCAGTTCACCCCTCCACTTT. V is TRBV12-3 or TRBV12-4 and J is TRBJ1-6; no clear D. V lost 3 bases to trimming and J lost 9 bases, with 9 bases between them. The CDR3 has 13 residues.

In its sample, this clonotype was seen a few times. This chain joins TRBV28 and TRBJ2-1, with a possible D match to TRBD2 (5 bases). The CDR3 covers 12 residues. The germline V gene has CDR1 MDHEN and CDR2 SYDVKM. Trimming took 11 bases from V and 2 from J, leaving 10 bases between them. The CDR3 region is CACGQTYNEQFF. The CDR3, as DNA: TGTGCCTGCGGGCAAACCTACAATGAGCAGTTCTTC.

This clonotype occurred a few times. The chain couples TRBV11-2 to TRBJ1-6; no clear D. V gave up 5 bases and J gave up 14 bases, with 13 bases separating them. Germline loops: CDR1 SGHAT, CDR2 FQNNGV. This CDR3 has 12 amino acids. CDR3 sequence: CASSTEDRTLHF. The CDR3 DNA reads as TGTGCCAGCAGCACCGAAGACCGAACCCTCCACTTT.

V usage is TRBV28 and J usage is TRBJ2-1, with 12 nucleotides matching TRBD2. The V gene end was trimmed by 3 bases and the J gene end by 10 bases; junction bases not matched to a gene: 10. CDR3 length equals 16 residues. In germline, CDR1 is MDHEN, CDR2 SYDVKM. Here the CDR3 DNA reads TGTGCCAGCAGTTTGGCTAGCGGGGGGGAGGTAGGGGAGCAGTTCTTC. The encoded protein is CASSLASGGEVGEQFF.

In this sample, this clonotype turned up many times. CDR3 nucleotides: TGTGCCAGCAGTTACCGAGCGCCCGAGTACTACGAGCAGTACTTC. This translates into CASSYRAPEYYEQYF. The chain has TRBV6-5 and TRBJ2-7; D not certain. Trimming cost V 2 bases and J 3 bases, with 14 bases left between them. Germline V gene lookup returns CDR1 MNHEY and CDR2 SVGAGI. The CDR3 loop spans 15 amino acids.

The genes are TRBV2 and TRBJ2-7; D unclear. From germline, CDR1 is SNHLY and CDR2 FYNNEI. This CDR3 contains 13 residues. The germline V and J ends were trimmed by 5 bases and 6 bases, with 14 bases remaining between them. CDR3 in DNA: TGTGCCAGCAGTTCAGACGTGGGCGGCGAGCAGTACTTC. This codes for CASSSDVGGEQYF.

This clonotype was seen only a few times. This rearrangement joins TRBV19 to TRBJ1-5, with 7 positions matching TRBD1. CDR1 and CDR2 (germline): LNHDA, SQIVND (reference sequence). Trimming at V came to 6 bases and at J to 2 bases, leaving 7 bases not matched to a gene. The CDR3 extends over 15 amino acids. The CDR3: CASRQQGLGNQPQHF. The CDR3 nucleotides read TGTGCCAGTAGACAACAGGGGCTTGGCAATCAGCCCCAGCATTTT.